A single T cell receptor (beta chain) is shown here with its context. The target antigen is unknown. Measured with immunoSEQ multiplex PCR; TCRdb has only the in-frame clones, and not every one. The sample holds about 12,000 clones, roughly nine tenths seen once. The entry originates in a study of lymphopenia after photon versus proton radiotherapy. Study conclusions and caveats: Relative stability marked proton patients; photon patients lost diversity and naive cells.

The germline gives CDR1 MNHNS, CDR2 SASEGT. The ends lost 2 bases at V and 5 bases at J; junction bases unmatched: 3. This CDR3 comprises 14 residues. This TCR was recovered from a man in his sixties with pancreatic cancer. This rearrangement joins TRBV6-1 to TRBJ2-3; 8 bases agree with TRBD2. The specimen was peripheral blood, collected from a patient treated with proton-based radiotherapy. CDR3 bases: TGTGCCAGCAGTGAACCCCTAGCGGGAGATACGCAGTATTTT. Its protein product is CASSEPLAGDTQYF.